This T cell receptor beta chain comes out of a study of blood T cell repertoires in COVID-19. For the study at large: T cells, B-cell-depleted T cells, or PBMCs provided the cDNA or gDNA that served as material.

The study recruited people aged about 18 to 90 years across roughly 25 US areas. A PCR-confirmed or clinician-diagnosed COVID-19 case had contacted exposed participants within 2 weeks of entry. Original processing notes: Amplification of reference gene primers provided the estimated nucleated cell counts. The method was immunoSEQ multiplex PCR; TCRdb's version includes in-frame clones alone and lacks a portion of them. Clonal size and the V and J genes are those of that table, whereas D and trimming came from the DNA. The sample includes more than 200,000 clones, approximately 88% of them seen just once. This clone was recorded only once. V dropped 6 bases and J dropped 3; count of bases not matched to a gene: 8. The CDR3 length is 16 residues. Per the germline V gene, CDR1 is SGHAT and CDR2 is FQDESV (reference sequence).

The genes are TRBV11-1 and TRBJ2-2; 9 positions agree with TRBD2. Source material: PBMCs or T cells enriched from blood (not recorded which). The sequence was obtained from a young woman who had been exposed to COVID-19. CDR3 coding DNA: TGTGCCAGCAGAAGGGTGAGACTAGCGGACACCGGGGAGCTGTTTTTT. Encoded protein: CASRRVRLADTGELFF.